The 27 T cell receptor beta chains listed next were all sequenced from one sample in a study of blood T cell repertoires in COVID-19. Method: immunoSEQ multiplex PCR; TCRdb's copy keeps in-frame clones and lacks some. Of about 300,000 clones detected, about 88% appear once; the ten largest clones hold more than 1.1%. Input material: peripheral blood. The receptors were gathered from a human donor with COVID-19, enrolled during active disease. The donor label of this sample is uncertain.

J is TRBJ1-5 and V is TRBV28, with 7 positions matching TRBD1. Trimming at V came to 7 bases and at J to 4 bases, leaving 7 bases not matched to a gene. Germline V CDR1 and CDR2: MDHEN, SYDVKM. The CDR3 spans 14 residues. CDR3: CASTLDRLNQPQHF. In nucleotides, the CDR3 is TGTGCCAGCACCTTGGACAGGCTGAATCAGCCCCAGCATTTT.

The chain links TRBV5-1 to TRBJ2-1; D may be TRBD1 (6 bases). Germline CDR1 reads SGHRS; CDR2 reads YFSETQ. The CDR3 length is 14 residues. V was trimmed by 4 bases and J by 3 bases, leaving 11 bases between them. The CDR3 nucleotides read TGCGCCAGCAGCACGGACAGAAGCTACAATGAGCAGTTCTTC. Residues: CASSTDRSYNEQFF.

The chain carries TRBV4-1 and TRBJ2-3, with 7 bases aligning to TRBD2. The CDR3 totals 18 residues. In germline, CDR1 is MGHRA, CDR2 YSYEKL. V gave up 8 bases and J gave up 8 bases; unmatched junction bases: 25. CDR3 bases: TGCGCCAGCTCCACAAAGAGGGAGGCTAGCGGACCCCTCGGTACGCAGTATTTT. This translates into CASSTKREASGPLGTQYF.

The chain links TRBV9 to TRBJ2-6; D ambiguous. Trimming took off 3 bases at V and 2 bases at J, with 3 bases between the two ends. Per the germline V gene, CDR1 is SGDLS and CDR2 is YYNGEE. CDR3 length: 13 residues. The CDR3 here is CASSATGANVLTF. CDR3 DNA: TGTGCCAGCAGCGCCACTGGGGCCAACGTCCTGACTTTC.

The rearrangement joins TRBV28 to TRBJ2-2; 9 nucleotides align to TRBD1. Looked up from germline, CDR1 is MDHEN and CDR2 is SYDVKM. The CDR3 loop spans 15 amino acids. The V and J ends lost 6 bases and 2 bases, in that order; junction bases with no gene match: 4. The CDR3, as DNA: TGTGCCAGCAGCCGGGGACAGGGAAACACCGGGGAGCTGTTTTTT. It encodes CASSRGQGNTGELFF.

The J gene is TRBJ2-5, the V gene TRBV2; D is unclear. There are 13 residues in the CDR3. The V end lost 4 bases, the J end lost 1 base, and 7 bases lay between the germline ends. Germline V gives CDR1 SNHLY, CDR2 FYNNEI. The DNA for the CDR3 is TGTGCCAGCAGTGGACAACGCCAAGAGACCCAGTACTTC. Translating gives CASSGQRQETQYF.

CDR3 in DNA: TGCAGCGTTGTTCCTAGCGGGAAAAATGAGCAGTTCTTC. Amino acids: CSVVPSGKNEQFF. The rearrangement uses TRBV29-1 and TRBJ2-1; 9 bases align to TRBD2. J gave up 7 bases and V 4 bases, and 5 bases lay outside the gene matches. Germline-derived CDR1 and CDR2 are SQVTM and ANQGSEA. CDR3 length equals 13 residues.

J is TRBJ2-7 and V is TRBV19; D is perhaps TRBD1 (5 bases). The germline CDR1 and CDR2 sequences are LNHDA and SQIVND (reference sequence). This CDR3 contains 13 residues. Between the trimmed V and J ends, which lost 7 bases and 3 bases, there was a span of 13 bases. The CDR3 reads CASKNRNSYEQYF. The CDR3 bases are TGTGCCAGTAAAAACAGGAACAGCTACGAGCAGTACTTC.

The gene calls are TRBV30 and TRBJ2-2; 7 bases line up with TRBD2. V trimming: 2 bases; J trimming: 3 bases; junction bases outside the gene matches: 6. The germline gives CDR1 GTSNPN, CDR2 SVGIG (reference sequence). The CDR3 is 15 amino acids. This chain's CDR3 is CAWSSGGRDTGELFF. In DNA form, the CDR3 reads TGTGCCTGGAGTAGTGGGGGGAGGGACACCGGGGAGCTGTTTTTT.

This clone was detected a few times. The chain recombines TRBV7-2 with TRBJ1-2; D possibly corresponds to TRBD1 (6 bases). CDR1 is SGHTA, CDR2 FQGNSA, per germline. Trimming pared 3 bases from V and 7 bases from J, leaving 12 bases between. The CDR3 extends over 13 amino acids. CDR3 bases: TGTGCCAGCAGCTTTTCCGCGACAGGTGGCTACACCTTC. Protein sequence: CASSFSATGGYTF. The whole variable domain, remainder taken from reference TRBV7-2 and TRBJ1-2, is GAGVSQSPSNKVTEKGKDVELRCDPISGHTALYWYRQSLGQGLEFLIYFQGNSAPDKSGLPSDRFSAERTGGSVSTLTIQRTQQEDSAVYLCASSFSATGGYTFGSGTRLTVV.

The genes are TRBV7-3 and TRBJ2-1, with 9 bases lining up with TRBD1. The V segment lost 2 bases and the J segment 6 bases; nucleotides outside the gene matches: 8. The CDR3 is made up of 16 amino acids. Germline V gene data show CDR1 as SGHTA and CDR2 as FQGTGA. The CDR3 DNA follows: TGTGCCAGCAGCTTACCGGGACAGGGTCCGGTCAATGAGCAGTTCTTC. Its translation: CASSLPGQGPVNEQFF.

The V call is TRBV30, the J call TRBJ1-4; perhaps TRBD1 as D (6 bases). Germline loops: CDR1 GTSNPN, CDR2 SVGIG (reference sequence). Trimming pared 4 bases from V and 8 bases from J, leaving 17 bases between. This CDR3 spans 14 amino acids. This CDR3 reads CAWNRVQGSEKLFF. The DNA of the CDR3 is TGTGCCTGGAACAGGGTTCAGGGGTCGGAAAAACTGTTTTTT.

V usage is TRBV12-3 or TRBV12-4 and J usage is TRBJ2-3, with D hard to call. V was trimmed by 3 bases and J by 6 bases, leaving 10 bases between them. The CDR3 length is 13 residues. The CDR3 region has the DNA TGTGCCAGCAGTTTGTCGGGTCTCGATACGCAGTATTTT. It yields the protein CASSLSGLDTQYF.

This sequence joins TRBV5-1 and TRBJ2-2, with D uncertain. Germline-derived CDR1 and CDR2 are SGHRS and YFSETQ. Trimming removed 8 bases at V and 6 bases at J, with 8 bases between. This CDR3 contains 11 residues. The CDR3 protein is CASSRAGELFF. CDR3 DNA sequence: TGCGCCAGTTCACGGGCCGGGGAGCTGTTTTTT.

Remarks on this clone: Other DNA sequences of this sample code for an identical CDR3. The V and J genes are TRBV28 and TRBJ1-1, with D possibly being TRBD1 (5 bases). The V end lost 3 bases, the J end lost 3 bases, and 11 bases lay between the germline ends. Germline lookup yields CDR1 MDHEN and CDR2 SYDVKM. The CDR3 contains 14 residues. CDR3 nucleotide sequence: TGTGCCAGCAGTTTTGGGGGGGTTGACACTGAAGCTTTCTTT. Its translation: CASSFGGVDTEAFF.

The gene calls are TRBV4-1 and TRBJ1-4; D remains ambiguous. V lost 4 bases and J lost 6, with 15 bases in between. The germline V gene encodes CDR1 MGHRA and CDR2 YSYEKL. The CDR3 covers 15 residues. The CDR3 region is CASSRAGGSDEKLFF. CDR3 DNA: TGCGCCAGCAGCCGCGCTGGAGGTTCGGATGAAAAACTGTTTTTT.

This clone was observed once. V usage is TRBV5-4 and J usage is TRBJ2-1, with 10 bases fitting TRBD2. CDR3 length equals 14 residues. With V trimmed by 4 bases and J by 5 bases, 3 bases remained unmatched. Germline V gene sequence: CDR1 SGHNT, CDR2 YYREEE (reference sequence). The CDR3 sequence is CASSSLAGDNEQFF. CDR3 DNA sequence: TGTGCCAGCAGCAGCCTAGCGGGAGACAATGAGCAGTTCTTC.

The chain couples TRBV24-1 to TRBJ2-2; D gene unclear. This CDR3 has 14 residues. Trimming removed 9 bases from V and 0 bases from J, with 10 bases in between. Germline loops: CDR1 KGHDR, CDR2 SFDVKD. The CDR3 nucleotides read TGTGCCACCCGCGGAGACGCGAACACCGGGGAGCTGTTTTTT. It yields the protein CATRGDANTGELFF.

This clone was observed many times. The CDR3 bases are TGCGCCAGCAGCTGGACAGGGCAAGAGACCCAGTACTTC. Protein: CASSWTGQETQYF. The genes are TRBV5-1 and TRBJ2-5; TRBD1 aligns across 8 bases. This CDR3 has 13 amino acids. The germline V gene has CDR1 SGHRS and CDR2 YFSETQ. V lost 3 bases and J lost 2; bases outside the gene matches: 0.

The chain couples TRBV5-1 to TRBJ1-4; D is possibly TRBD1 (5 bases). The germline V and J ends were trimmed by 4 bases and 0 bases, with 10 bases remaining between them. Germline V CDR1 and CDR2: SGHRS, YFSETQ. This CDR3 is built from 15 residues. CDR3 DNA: TGCGCCAGCAGCCCCAGGGATGCAACTAATGAAAAACTGTTTTTT. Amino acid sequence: CASSPRDATNEKLFF. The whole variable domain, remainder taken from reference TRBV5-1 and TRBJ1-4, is KAGVTQTPRYLIKTRGQQVTLSCSPISGHRSVSWYQQTPGQGLQFLFEYFSETQRNKGNFPGRFSGRQFSNSRSEMNVSTLELGDSALYLCASSPRDATNEKLFFGSGTQLSVL.

The DNA for the CDR3 is TGTGCCAGCAGCCAAACAGGGAACACTGAAGCTTTCTTT. Residues: CASSQTGNTEAFF. The gene calls are TRBV27 and TRBJ1-1; D may be TRBD1 (5 bases). Germline values: CDR1 MNHEY, CDR2 SMNVEV (reference sequence). V lost 6 bases to trimming and J lost 1 base, with 9 bases between them. The CDR3 contains 13 residues.

The CDR3 sequence is CASSGASDSPLHF. The DNA for the CDR3 is TGTGCCAGCAGCGGTGCGTCGGATTCACCCCTCCACTTT. The rearrangement uses TRBV6-4 and TRBJ1-6; D uncertain. From germline, CDR1 is MRHNA and CDR2 SNTAGT. The germline V and J ends were trimmed by 6 bases and 8 bases, with 11 bases remaining between them. This CDR3 comprises 13 residues.

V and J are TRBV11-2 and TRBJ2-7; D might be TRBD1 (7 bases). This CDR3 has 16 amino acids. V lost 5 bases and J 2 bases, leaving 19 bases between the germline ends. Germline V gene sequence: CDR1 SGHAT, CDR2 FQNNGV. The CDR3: CASSRLGQVTAYEQYF. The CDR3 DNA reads TGTGCCAGCAGCCGACTAGGACAGGTGACCGCCTACGAGCAGTACTTC.

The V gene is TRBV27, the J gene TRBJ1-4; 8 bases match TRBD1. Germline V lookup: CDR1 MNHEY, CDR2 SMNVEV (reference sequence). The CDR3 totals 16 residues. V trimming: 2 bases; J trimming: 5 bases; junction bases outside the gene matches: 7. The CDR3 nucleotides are TGTGCCAGCAGTTTAGCCGGACAGGGATCGAATGAAAAACTGTTTTTT. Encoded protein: CASSLAGQGSNEKLFF. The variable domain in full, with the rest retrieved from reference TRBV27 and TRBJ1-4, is EAQVTQNPRYLITVTGKKLTVTCSQNMNHEYMSWYRQDPGLGLRQIYYSMNVEVTDKGDVPEGYKVSRKEKRNFPLILESPSPNQTSLYFCASSLAGQGSNEKLFFGSGTQLSVL.

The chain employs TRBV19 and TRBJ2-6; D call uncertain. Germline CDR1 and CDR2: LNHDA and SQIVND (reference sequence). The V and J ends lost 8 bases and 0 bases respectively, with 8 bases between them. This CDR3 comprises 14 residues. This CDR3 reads CASSTDSGANVLTF. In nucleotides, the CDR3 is TGTGCCAGTTCTACAGACTCTGGGGCCAACGTCCTGACTTTC. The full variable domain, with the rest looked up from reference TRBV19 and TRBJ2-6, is DGGITQSPKYLFRKEGQNVTLSCEQNLNHDAMYWYRQDPGQGLRLIYYSQIVNDFQKGDIAEGYSVSREKKESFPLTVTSAQKNPTAFYLCASSTDSGANVLTFGAGSRLTVL.

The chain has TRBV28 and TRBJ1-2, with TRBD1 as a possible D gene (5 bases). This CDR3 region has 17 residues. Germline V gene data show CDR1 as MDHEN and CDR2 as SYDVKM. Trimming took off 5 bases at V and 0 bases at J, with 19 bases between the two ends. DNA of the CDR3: TGTGCCAGCAGTCCCCGGGGGGGGAGTCCGGCTAACTATGGCTACACCTTC. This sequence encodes CASSPRGGSPANYGYTF.

CDR3 sequence (DNA): TGTGCCAGCATACAACAGGGAAATGAGCAGTTCTTC. Its translation is CASIQQGNEQFF. The chain links TRBV12-3 or TRBV12-4 to TRBJ2-1; D possibly corresponds to TRBD1 (6 bases). This CDR3 region has 12 residues. With 7 bases removed from V and 7 bases from J, the gap between germline ends came to 11 bases.